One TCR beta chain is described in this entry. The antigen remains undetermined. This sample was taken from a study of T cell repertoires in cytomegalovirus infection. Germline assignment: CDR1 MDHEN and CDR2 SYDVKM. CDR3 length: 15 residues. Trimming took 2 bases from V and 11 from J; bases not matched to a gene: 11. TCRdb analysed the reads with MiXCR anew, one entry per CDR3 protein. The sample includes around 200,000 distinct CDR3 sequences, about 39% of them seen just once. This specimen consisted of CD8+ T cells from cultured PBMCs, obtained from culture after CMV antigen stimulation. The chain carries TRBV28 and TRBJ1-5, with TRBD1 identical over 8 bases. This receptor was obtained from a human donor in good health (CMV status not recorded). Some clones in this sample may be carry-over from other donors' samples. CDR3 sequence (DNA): TGTGCCAGCAGTTTAGTGAGACAGGGGTACTTGGCCCAGCATTTT. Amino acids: CASSLVRQGYLAQHF.